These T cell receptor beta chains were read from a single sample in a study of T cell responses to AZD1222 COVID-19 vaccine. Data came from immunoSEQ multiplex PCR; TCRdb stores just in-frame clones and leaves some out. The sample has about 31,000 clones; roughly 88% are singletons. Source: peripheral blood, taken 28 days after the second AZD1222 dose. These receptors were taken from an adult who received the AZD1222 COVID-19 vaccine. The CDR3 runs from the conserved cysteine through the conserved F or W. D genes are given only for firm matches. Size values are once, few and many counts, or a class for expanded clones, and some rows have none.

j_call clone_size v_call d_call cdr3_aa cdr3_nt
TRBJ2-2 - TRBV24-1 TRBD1 CATRDRAGELFF TGTGCCACCAGGGACAGGGCCGGGGAGCTGTTTTTT
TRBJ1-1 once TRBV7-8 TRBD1 CASSPREGATEAFF TGTGCCAGCAGCCCGCGGGAGGGGGCAACTGAAGCTTTCTTT
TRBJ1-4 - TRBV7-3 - CASSSSPNEKLFF TGTGCCAGCAGCTCCTCGCCTAATGAAAAACTGTTTTTT
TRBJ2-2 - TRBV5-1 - CASSLGQTLNTGELFF TGCGCCAGCAGCCTAGGACAGACGCTTAACACCGGGGAGCTGTTTTTT
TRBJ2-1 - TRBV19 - CASSARALNNEQFF TGTGCCAGTAGTGCCCGGGCCCTGAACAATGAGCAGTTCTTC
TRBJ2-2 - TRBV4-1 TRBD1 CASSNPGTGINELFF TGCGCCAGCAGCAATCCCGGGACAGGGATCAATGAGCTGTTTTTT
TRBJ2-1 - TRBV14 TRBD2 CASSQARSTSGGQYNEQFF TGTGCCAGCAGCCAAGCCAGGTCCACTAGCGGGGGACAATACAATGAGCAGTTCTTC
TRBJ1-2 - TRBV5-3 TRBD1 CARSLNSVGDRLYGYTF TGTGCCAGAAGCTTGAACTCGGTTGGGGACAGACTCTATGGCTACACCTTC
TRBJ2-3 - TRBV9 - CASTKKAGYTDTQYF TGTGCCAGCACCAAAAAGGCGGGGTACACAGATACGCAGTATTTT
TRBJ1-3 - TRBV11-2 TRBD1 CASRRTGGENTIYF TGTGCCAGCAGACGTACAGGGGGCGAAAACACCATATATTTT
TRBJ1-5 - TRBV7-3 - CASSLSEGQPQHF TGTGCCAGCAGCTTAAGTGAGGGACAGCCCCAGCATTTT
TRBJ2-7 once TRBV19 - CASSEELGARWEQYF TGTGCCAGTAGTGAAGAACTAGGGGCACGGTGGGAGCAGTACTTC
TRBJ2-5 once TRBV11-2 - CASSFREQETQYF TGTGCCAGCAGCTTCAGAGAACAAGAGACCCAGTACTTC
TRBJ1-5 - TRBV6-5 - CASSREGRSQPQHF TGTGCCAGCAGTCGCGAAGGAAGAAGTCAGCCCCAGCATTTT
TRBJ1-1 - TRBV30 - CAWSRAVNTEAFF TGTGCCTGGAGTCGGGCAGTAAACACTGAAGCTTTCTTT
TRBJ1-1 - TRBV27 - CASSGPRMNTEAFF TGTGCCAGCAGTGGACCCAGGATGAACACTGAAGCTTTCTTT
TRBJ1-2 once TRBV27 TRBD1 CASSTGTGGRSYTF TGTGCCAGCAGTACCGGGACAGGGGGCAGAAGCTACACCTTC
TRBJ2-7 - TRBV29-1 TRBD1 CSVEGQGAQQYF TGCAGCGTTGAAGGGCAGGGGGCACAGCAGTACTTC
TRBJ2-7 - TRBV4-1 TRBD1 CASSQAFIGTDGEQYF TGCGCCAGCAGCCAAGCCTTCATCGGGACAGACGGCGAGCAGTACTTC
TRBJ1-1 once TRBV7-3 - CASSLGVDTEAFF TGTGCCAGCAGCCTGGGGGTGGACACTGAAGCTTTCTTT
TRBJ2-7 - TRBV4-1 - CASSQGPRGGYEQYF TGCGCCAGCAGCCAAGGTCCCAGGGGCGGCTACGAGCAGTACTTC
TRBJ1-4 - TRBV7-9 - CASSYNLATNEKLFF TGTGCCAGCAGCTATAATCTTGCAACTAATGAAAAACTGTTTTTT
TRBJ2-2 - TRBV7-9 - CASSPLTGIGTGELFF TGTGCCAGCAGCCCCTTAACAGGGATCGGCACCGGGGAGCTGTTTTTT
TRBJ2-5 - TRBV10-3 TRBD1 CAISERTGGETQYF TGTGCCATCAGTGAGCGGACAGGGGGGGAGACCCAGTACTTC
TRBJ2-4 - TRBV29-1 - CSVETGTLAKNIQYF TGCAGCGTTGAAACAGGGACACTAGCCAAAAACATTCAGTACTTC
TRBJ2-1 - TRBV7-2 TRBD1 CASSFPQTGLNEQFF TGTGCCAGCAGCTTCCCCCAGACAGGGCTAAATGAGCAGTTCTTC
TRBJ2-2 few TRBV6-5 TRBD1 CASRPQGSSSGELFF TGTGCCAGCAGGCCACAGGGGTCGTCCTCCGGGGAGCTGTTTTTT
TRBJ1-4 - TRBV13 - CASSPGYGTNEKLFF TGTGCCAGCAGCCCAGGGTACGGGACTAATGAAAAACTGTTTTTT
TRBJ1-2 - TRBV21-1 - CASSKIQDTGGYGYTF TGTGCCAGCAGCAAAATTCAGGACACCGGGGGTTATGGCTACACCTTC
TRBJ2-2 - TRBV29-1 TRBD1 CSGRQGARTGELFF TGCAGCGGGCGACAGGGGGCGCGTACCGGGGAGCTGTTTTTT
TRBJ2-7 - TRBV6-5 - CASSYSFGRGGYEQYF TGTGCCAGCAGTTACTCGTTCGGCAGGGGAGGATACGAGCAGTACTTC
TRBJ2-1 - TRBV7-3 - CASSPRRTRSYNEQFF TGTGCCAGCAGCCCCCGAAGGACCCGCTCCTACAATGAGCAGTTCTTC
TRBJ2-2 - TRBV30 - CAWRERGTSTGELFF TGTGCCTGGAGGGAAAGGGGCACCAGCACCGGGGAGCTGTTTTTT
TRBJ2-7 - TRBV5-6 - CASSFGLSYEQYF TGTGCCAGCAGCTTTGGACTCTCCTACGAGCAGTACTTC
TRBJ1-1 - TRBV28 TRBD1 CASSFAGGSGKGLEMTYLSAFF TGTGCCAGCAGTTTCGCAGGGGGATCCGGGAAAGGCCTTGAAATGACTTATCTCTCCGCTTTCTTT
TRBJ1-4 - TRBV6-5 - CASSHMTQTNEKLFF TGTGCCAGCAGCCATATGACACAGACTAATGAAAAACTGTTTTTT
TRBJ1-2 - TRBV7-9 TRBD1 CASSLVQGMRGYTF TGTGCCAGCAGCTTAGTACAGGGGATGAGGGGCTACACCTTC
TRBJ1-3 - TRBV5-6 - CASSLEQSSSGNTIYF TGTGCCAGCAGCTTGGAACAGAGTAGCTCTGGAAACACCATATATTTT
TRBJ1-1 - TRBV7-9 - CASSLPGTEAFF TGTGCCAGCAGCTTACCGGGGACTGAAGCTTTCTTT
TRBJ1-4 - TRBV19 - CASSITVSTNEKLFF TGTGCCAGTAGTATCACTGTGTCAACTAATGAAAAACTGTTTTTT
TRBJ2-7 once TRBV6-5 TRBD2 CASSYRTSDTYEQYF TGTGCCAGCAGTTACAGGACTAGCGACACCTACGAGCAGTACTTC
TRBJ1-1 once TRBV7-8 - CASSTDRNTEAFF TGTGCCAGCAGCACGGACAGGAACACTGAAGCTTTCTTT
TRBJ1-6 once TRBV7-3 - CASSQGHNSPLHF TGTGCCAGCAGCCAAGGGCATAATTCACCCCTCCACTTT
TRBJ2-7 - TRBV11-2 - CASSGGGLNPDEVREQYF TGTGCCAGCAGCGGGGGCGGACTTAACCCCGATGAAGTTCGAGAGCAGTACTTC
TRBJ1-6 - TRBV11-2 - CASSLDYNSPLHF TGTGCCAGCAGCTTAGACTATAATTCACCCCTCCACTTT
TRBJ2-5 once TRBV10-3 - CAIRQKNGETQYF TGTGCCATCAGACAAAAGAACGGAGAGACCCAGTACTTC
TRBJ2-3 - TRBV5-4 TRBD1 CASSPGQARTDTQYF TGTGCCAGCAGCCCCGGACAGGCCAGGACAGATACGCAGTATTTT
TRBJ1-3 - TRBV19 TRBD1 CASTTGGSGNTIYF TGTGCCAGTACGACAGGGGGCTCTGGAAACACCATATATTTT
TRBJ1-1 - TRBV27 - CASSLRVRGEAFF TGTGCCAGCAGTCTTAGGGTGCGGGGTGAAGCTTTCTTT
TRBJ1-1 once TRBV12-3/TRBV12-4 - CASSPNIQGRAFF TGTGCCAGCAGTCCCAATATTCAGGGTAGAGCTTTCTTT
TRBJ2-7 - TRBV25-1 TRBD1 CASGDSQAYEQYF TGTGCCAGCGGGGACAGCCAGGCTTACGAGCAGTACTTC
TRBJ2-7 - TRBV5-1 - CASSLRGEPYEQYF TGCGCCAGCAGCTTGAGAGGGGAACCCTACGAGCAGTACTTC
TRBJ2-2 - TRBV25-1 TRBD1 CASSDSGTGATGELFF TGTGCCAGCAGTGACTCCGGGACAGGGGCCACCGGGGAGCTGTTTTTT
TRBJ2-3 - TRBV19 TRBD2 CASSMEAGDPDTQYF TGTGCCAGTAGTATGGAAGCGGGGGACCCAGATACGCAGTATTTT
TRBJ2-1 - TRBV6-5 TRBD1 CASSFRQGAHNEQFF TGTGCCAGCAGTTTCCGACAGGGGGCCCACAATGAGCAGTTCTTC
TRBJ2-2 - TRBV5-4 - CASSTGTYRTGELFF TGTGCCAGCAGCACCGGGACATACCGCACCGGGGAGCTGTTTTTT
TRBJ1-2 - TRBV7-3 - CASSPRGEGGYTF TGTGCCAGCAGCCCGAGGGGGGAGGGCGGCTACACCTTC
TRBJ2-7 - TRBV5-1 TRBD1 CASNRDRSSYEQYF TGCGCCAGCAACAGGGACAGAAGCTCCTACGAGCAGTACTTC
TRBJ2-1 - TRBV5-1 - CASSLGNEQFF TGCGCCAGCAGCTTGGGGAATGAGCAGTTCTTC